The 10 T cell receptor beta chains given below trace back to one sample, sequenced in a study of vaccination and CD4 T cells after COVID-19. Antigens of these TCRs are unknown. Scientists ran DNA taken from cultured CD4+ T cells through the Oncomine TCR Beta short-read assay for sequencing. Each CDR3 protein is one row after TCRdb ran MiXCR on the PCR reads. The profile shows some 17,000 distinct CDR3 sequences, around two fifths of them singletons. Treatment given: approximately 9-day PBMC culture with coronavirus spike peptide pools or control peptides (ViraFEST assay). Material for sequencing was CD4+ T cells from blood, cultured in vitro. These TCRs come from a human donor who had recovered from COVID-19.

The rearrangement uses TRBV20-1 and TRBJ2-5; D is possibly TRBD1 or TRBD2 (5 bases each). The V gene's germline CDR1 is DFQATT and CDR2 SNEGSKA (reference sequence). The germline V and J ends were trimmed by 6 bases and 2 bases, with 10 bases remaining between them. The CDR3 runs 12 residues. The CDR3 is CSAGDGQETQYF. The DNA for the CDR3 is TGCAGTGCCGGGGACGGGCAAGAGACCCAGTACTTC.

The chain uses TRBV7-2 and TRBJ1-2; unclear D gene. V was pared by 0 bases and J by 8 bases, with 4 bases between. The germline V gene encodes CDR1 SGHTA and CDR2 FQGNSA. The CDR3 is made up of 11 amino acids. CDR3 protein: CASSLASGYTF. CDR3 DNA: TGTGCCAGCAGCTTAGCCTCGGGCTACACCTTC.

V is TRBV6-1 and J is TRBJ1-3; D possibly corresponds to TRBD1 (5 bases). CDR3 length: 14 amino acids. Germline V lookup: CDR1 MNHNS, CDR2 SASEGT. Between the trimmed V and J ends, which lost 8 bases and 0 bases, there was a span of 11 bases. Here the CDR3 reads CASGDWDSGNTIYF. CDR3 nucleotides: TGTGCCAGCGGGGACTGGGACTCTGGAAACACCATATATTTT.

This clonotype was picked up a small number of times. This chain uses TRBV20-1 with TRBJ2-3, with no clear D. Germline values: CDR1 DFQATT, CDR2 SNEGSKA (reference sequence). The CDR3 sequence is 16 residues long. V lost 0 bases to trimming and J lost 2 bases, with 15 bases between them. The CDR3 nucleotides read TGCAGTGCTAGAGATGACACGGGTACCCTCACAGATACGCAGTATTTT. Its protein is CSARDDTGTLTDTQYF.

The V and J genes are TRBV19 and TRBJ2-1, with no clear D. V was clipped by 3 bases and J by 4 bases, with 10 bases between them. CDR1 and CDR2 from the germline V gene are LNHDA and SQIVND (reference sequence). The CDR3 extends over 14 amino acids. The CDR3: CASSISDHYNEQFF. The CDR3 nucleotides read TGTGCCAGTAGTATCTCGGACCATTACAATGAGCAGTTCTTC.

The sample holds a few counts of this clonotype. The V call is TRBV7-9, the J call TRBJ2-3, with 12 bases identical to TRBD2. V trimming: 3 bases; J trimming: 8 bases; junction bases outside the gene matches: 9. This CDR3 spans 16 amino acids. Germline values: CDR1 SEHNR, CDR2 FQNEAQ (reference sequence). In nucleotides, the CDR3 is TGTGCCAGCAGCTTCCTGATTCTAGCGGGAGGGGGTACGCAGTATTTT. It yields the protein CASSFLILAGGGTQYF.

The V call is TRBV6-5, the J call TRBJ2-5; 9 bases align to TRBD2. The CDR3 extends over 15 amino acids. With V trimmed by 4 bases and J by 5 bases, 8 bases remained unmatched. CDR1 is MNHEY and CDR2 is SVGAGI in the germline V gene. The CDR3 region is CASSLVAGVRETQYF. The DNA of the CDR3 is TGTGCCAGCAGTTTGGTAGCGGGAGTTAGGGAGACCCAGTACTTC.

The chain recombines TRBV20-1 with TRBJ2-7; 9 nucleotides align to TRBD2. Germline loops: CDR1 DFQATT, CDR2 SNEGSKA (reference sequence). CDR3 size: 15 residues. J gave up 4 bases and V 6 bases, and 13 bases lay outside the gene matches. CDR3 residues: CSASEAPAGGYEQYF. CDR3 coding DNA: TGCAGTGCCTCAGAGGCCCCAGCGGGAGGATACGAGCAGTACTTC.

The V and J genes are TRBV5-1 and TRBJ2-2, with D unresolved. The germline V and J ends were trimmed by 0 bases and 1 base, with 10 bases remaining between them. From germline, CDR1 is SGHRS and CDR2 YFSETQ. There are 16 residues in the CDR3. Here the CDR3 DNA reads TGCGCCAGCAGCTTGGCGGGCGGAGTGAACACCGGGGAGCTGTTTTTT. Its translation is CASSLAGGVNTGELFF. Filled out from reference TRBV5-1 and TRBJ2-2, the complete variable domain reads KAGVTQTPRYLIKTRGQQVTLSCSPISGHRSVSWYQQTPGQGLQFLFEYFSETQRNKGNFPGRFSGRQFSNSRSEMNVSTLELGDSALYLCASSLAGGVNTGELFFGEGSRLTVL.

The table lists this clonotype with a few counts. The chain uses TRBV7-2 and TRBJ2-5; D remains unclear. The ends were cut back, 5 bases at V and 6 bases at J, with 7 bases in the middle. This CDR3 is built from 11 residues. Germline V gene data show CDR1 as SGHTA and CDR2 as FQGNSA. The CDR3 nucleotides are TGTGCCAGCAGCGAGAGCCAGACCCAGTACTTC. Its translation: CASSESQTQYF. The full variable domain, its missing parts supplied by reference TRBV7-2 and TRBJ2-5, is GAGVSQSPSNKVTEKGKDVELRCDPISGHTALYWYRQSLGQGLEFLIYFQGNSAPDKSGLPSDRFSAERTGGSVSTLTIQRTQQEDSAVYLCASSESQTQYFGPGTRLLVL.